The table lists the clone carrying this T cell receptor (beta chain) with many counts. V lost 3 bases, J lost 5 bases, and 15 bases lay in between. This CDR3 is 15 amino acids long. In germline, CDR1 is KGHDR, CDR2 SFDVKD. TCR beta CDR3 regions were amplified from RNA transcripts. After a first-round RT-PCR with HTBI primers, a second-round multiplex PCR was run. TCRdb reanalysed the multiplex PCR reads using MiXCR and keeps one entry per CDR3 protein. In the table there are about 380,000 distinct CDR3 sequences, roughly 14% of which are singletons. This entry comes from a study of Graves' ophthalmopathy and Graves' hyperthyroidism.

The sequencing input was peripheral blood. This TCR derives from a young woman with stable Graves' hyperthyroidism. The chain carries TRBV24-1 and TRBJ2-5; tentative D call: TRBD1 (5 bases). The CDR3: CATSDPGAGHETQYF. The DNA for the CDR3 is TGTGCCACCAGTGATCCTGGAGCAGGGCACGAGACCCAGTACTTC.